The 6 T cell receptor beta chains given below trace back to one sample, sequenced in a study of control samples from healthy donors and cancer patients. The protocol was immunoSEQ multiplex PCR, while the TCRdb copy is restricted to in-frame clones and leaves out a portion. The sample shows over 100,000 clones, approximately 92% of them seen only once. The sequenced material came from blood. These TCRs come from a man aged 40-49 years in good health.

The V and J genes are TRBV25-1 and TRBJ1-4; 9 bases line up with TRBD1. J lost 7 bases, V lost 4 bases, and 7 bases had no gene match. Germline-derived CDR1 and CDR2 are MGHDK and SYGVNS. The CDR3 has 15 amino acids. The CDR3 DNA follows: TGTGCCAGCAGTGCCGTACAGGGGGCCTTTGAAAAACTGTTTTTT. It yields the protein CASSAVQGAFEKLFF.

This chain uses TRBV7-8 with TRBJ1-1, with a possible D match to TRBD1 (5 bases). Germline CDR1 SGHVS, CDR2 FQNEAQ. Trimming removed 4 bases at V and 5 bases at J, with 11 bases between. The CDR3 covers 13 residues. The CDR3 DNA is TGTGCCAGCAGCTCGGAGCGGGGGACTGAAGCTTTCTTT. Its translation: CASSSERGTEAFF.

The rearrangement links TRBV3-1 (or the pseudogene TRBV3-2) to TRBJ2-3; 15 nucleotides agree with TRBD2. The germline V gene has CDR1 LGHDT and CDR2 YNNKEL (reference sequence). J lost 5 bases, V lost 4 bases, and 7 bases had no gene match. The CDR3 runs to 17 residues. The CDR3 loop reads CASSPRGLAGGQDTQYF. The CDR3 region has the DNA TGTGCCAGCAGCCCACGAGGACTAGCGGGGGGGCAAGATACGCAGTATTTT.

The chain uses TRBV28 and TRBJ2-7, with 7 bases that match TRBD2. The CDR3 has 13 residues. In germline, CDR1 is MDHEN, CDR2 SYDVKM. The J segment lost 2 bases and the V segment lost 7 bases, leaving 5 bases of the junction unmatched. The CDR3 protein is CASTISGAYEQYF. CDR3 DNA sequence: TGTGCCAGCACCATAAGCGGGGCCTACGAGCAGTACTTC.

The rearrangement uses TRBV5-1 and TRBJ1-4; D unclear. The CDR3 totals 15 residues. The V and J ends lost 4 bases and 0 bases respectively, with 10 bases between them. The germline V gene encodes CDR1 SGHRS and CDR2 YFSETQ. CDR3: CASSPGGSTNEKLFF. Written as DNA, the CDR3 is TGCGCCAGCAGCCCCGGAGGGTCAACTAATGAAAAACTGTTTTTT. Drawing the rest from reference TRBV5-1 and TRBJ1-4, the complete variable domain is KAGVTQTPRYLIKTRGQQVTLSCSPISGHRSVSWYQQTPGQGLQFLFEYFSETQRNKGNFPGRFSGRQFSNSRSEMNVSTLELGDSALYLCASSPGGSTNEKLFFGSGTQLSVL.

The chain has TRBV15 and TRBJ2-7; D unresolved. Germline loops: CDR1 LNHNV, CDR2 YYDKDF (reference sequence). Trimming stripped 0 bases from V and 1 base from J, with 13 bases between. This CDR3 has 16 residues. As DNA, the CDR3 is TGTGCCACCAGCAGAGATCCCACCCTAGGATCCTACGAGCAGTACTTC. Protein: CATSRDPTLGSYEQYF.